What follows is one T cell receptor beta chain and its context. Assay: immunoSEQ multiplex PCR; the TCRdb copy retains only in-frame clones and omits some. The data show about 510,000 clones, about 95% seen once. The source of the sample is a study of shared clonotypes between healthy human individuals. Germline-derived CDR1 and CDR2 are ENHRY and SYGVKD. This CDR3 contains 14 residues. Germline trimming cut 2 bases from V and 6 bases from J; bases unmatched to any gene: 3. The material sequenced was naive CD4+ T cells sorted from blood. Documented subset: CD45RA+ positively selected. The chain uses TRBV10-3 and TRBJ2-2; 7 nucleotides align to TRBD1. This TCR was recovered from a woman aged 25 to 39 in good health. The CDR3 region is CAISEEGGSGELFF. CDR3 DNA sequence: TGTGCCATCAGTGAGGAAGGGGGCTCCGGGGAGCTGTTTTTT.